Given below is one TCR beta chain in context. This receptor's antigen is unknown. Per-base quality was not reported, and no clone a single base away is much larger than it. The data are from a study of PD-L1 blockade in urothelial cancer (dated by TCRdb to 2016 to 2017). The study in broad terms: Therapy was started at some point between 2014 and 2016 for all patients, and atezolizumab 1,200 mg was administered intravenously every 3 weeks. An exploratory multi-omic analysis was conducted of the somatic, immune and clinical correlates of response to PD-L1 blockade with atezolizumab in urothelial cancer. Eight or nine patients reached durable clinical benefit, while some 20 patients did not. Pretreatment tumor samples and matched peripheral blood, collected serially before and after atezolizumab treatment, underwent TCR sequencing. Pretreatment blood TCR-seq was available for about 27 patients, at least one posttreatment blood collection was obtained for 25 or so patients, and tumor TCR-seq was available for 25 or so patients. Patients had an ECOG performance status of 0 or 1 and had received between 0 and 3 prior chemotherapy regimens. About 90% of the roughly 30 patients were identified as males with urothelial cancer of bladder origin, and a prior smoking history was reported by 18 of 29 patients. Blood samples gave a median of around 140,000 T cells and approximately 80,000 unique TCRs, with a median clonality of around 0.08. Blood samples were analyzed at 3 weeks after treatment start (second dose) and at 6 weeks after treatment start. In the same patients, whole exome sequencing and RNA sequencing of pretreatment tumors were performed in addition to TCR sequencing. Durable clinical benefit meant progression-free survival longer than 6 months, and TCR features were also tested against progression-free and overall survival.

Study-wide findings and limitations: Among patients with durable benefit, tumor-associated TCR clones showed greater expansion in peripheral blood 3 weeks after treatment started (n ≈ 20, p = 0.022). Because of the small sample size (n of about 30) and the many exploratory analyses performed, the results are intended to be regarded as hypothesis-generating. Improved progression-free and overall survival was associated with having pretreatment peripheral blood TCR clonality below the median.

The trim is 5 bases for V and 3 bases for J, with a gap of 9 bases between the germline ends. The CDR1 and CDR2 encoded by the germline V gene are SGHRS and YFSETQ. The CDR3, from cysteine to phenylalanine, totals 13 residues. Just CDR3 DNA is preserved here, 39 bases in frame from base 1. To estimate absolute template abundance from read counts, synthetic TCR analog templates were spiked into each PCR. TCRbeta CDR3 regions were amplified from genomic DNA with bias-controlled V and J gene primers using the immunoSEQ assay. Rearranged TCRbeta segments were sequenced at approximately 20X coverage. The paper's processing steps were these. Clustering was used to correct sequencing errors, and CDR3s were annotated against IMGT to assign V, D and J genes. Only productive TCRbeta rearrangements were used in downstream analyses, excluding out-of-frame or stop-codon sequences. Clonality was calculated as one minus the Shannon entropy normalized by the log of the number of unique productive sequences. Fisher's exact test with Benjamini-Hochberg correction, using a cutoff of adjusted p below 0.01, was how clones that differed between time points or between blood and tumor were identified. This immuneACCESS table, as held by TCRdb, lists in-frame sequences with V and J called but not all clones. Of the missing ones, under half trace to an unresolved V gene in checked studies; the others have no known cause. The V and J calls and the clone size are those of that table, but D and trimming were determined from the DNA. The sample table shows more than 80,000 clones, and around 80% are seen once. 9% to 9.5% of the sample is held by the ten biggest clonotypes.

A total of roughly 31 patients with locally advanced or metastatic urothelial carcinoma, treated at Memorial Sloan Kettering on a trial protocol, made up the cohort. Peripheral blood mononuclear cells were collected pretreatment and during treatment, with between 1 and 8 total time points obtained per patient. The Qiagen DNeasy Blood extraction kit was used to purify genomic DNA from total PBMCs and tumor samples. PBMCs were collected pretreatment and during treatment, and were isolated and stored as previously described. This TCR came from a man aged 65 to 79 with urothelial cancer. The material was PBMCs, obtained around atezolizumab (anti-PD-L1) treatment. The chain was built from TRBV5-1 and TRBJ1-5; matching of 6 bases hints at TRBD1 as the D gene. The CDR3 loop reads CASRMGANQPQHF. The nucleotides are TGCGCCAGCAGGATGGGGGCCAATCAGCCCCAGCATTTT.